The sequence of this TCR beta chain was determined in a study of CD8 T cells in seronegative destructive rheumatoid arthritis (dated by TCRdb to 2020 to 2021). Describing the broader study: At the time of sampling, most of the eight CND-RA patients were on biological drugs. The study compared peripheral CD8+ TCRbeta repertoires from patients with CCP-negative destructive rheumatoid arthritis (CND-RA) against repertoires from newly diagnosed seropositive RA, seronegative RA and healthy controls. Rather than undergoing new sequencing, the seropositive RA, seronegative RA and healthy control comparison cohorts were drawn from an earlier published TCRbeta dataset. What the work shows at the level of the full study, not this receptor alone: After adjusting for age, CND-RA patients appeared to have less diverse, more clonal CD8+ TCRbeta repertoires than other RA subtypes. Compared with controls and other RA subtypes, CND-RA repertoires contained more CMV-reactive and fewer influenza A-reactive CD8+ TCRbeta sequences. In the absence of diagnostic samples, TCR repertoire differences may be partly attributable to poor disease control over the years rather than being present at onset. No public clonotype enrichment survived Benjamini-Hochberg correction across the roughly 100,000 clonotypes tested. A distinct set of enriched public clonotypes appeared to be carried by CND-RA patients, and this finding was interpreted by the authors as support for a separate disease subset. The small size of the CND-RA cohort was acknowledged as a study limitation.

The CND-RA patients tested negative on the clinical CCP2 antibody test, and joint destruction in these patients kept progressing despite active therapy. Every CND-RA patient showed typical joint destruction in the wrists and ankles and had failed conventional anti-rheumatic therapy. CND-RA patients were sampled after long disease histories, spanning decades in several cases, rather than at diagnosis. Each patient provided about 45 millilitres of EDTA-anticoagulated peripheral blood. Ficoll-Paque PLUS density gradient separation was used to isolate peripheral blood mononuclear cells. AutoMACS magnetic bead positive selection was used to isolate CD8+ cells from fresh or cryopreserved PBMCs, and purity was verified by flow cytometry. Genomic DNA was extracted with Nucleospin Tissue or Tissue XS kits and quantified on a Qubit 2.0 fluorometer. The CDR1 and CDR2 encoded by the germline V gene are MDHEN and SYDVKM. Compared with germline, V lacks 6 bases and J lacks 6 bases; bases without a gene match: 5. There are 14 amino acids in the CDR3, from cysteine to phenylalanine inclusive. The only DNA kept is the CDR3, 42 bases in frame from the first base.

On this clone itself: Its antigen target is currently unknown. Within one base of it there is no much larger clone, and no base qualities were kept.

Genomic DNA from CD8+ cells was used for TCRbeta sequencing according to the manufacturer's instructions. TCRbeta sequencing used the immunoSEQ assay and was run at a genomics technology centre in Finland. As for the original processing: Clonotype tables generated by the immunoSEQ preprocessing pipeline were converted into VDJtools format, and non-productive clonotypes were filtered out. Any sample with fewer than 10,000 reads was excluded, the remaining samples were subsampled to 10,000 reads, and most of the eight CND-RA samples made it through. Shannon-Wiener, Simpson and clonality indices were calculated with the VDJtools CalcDiversityStats function on data subsampled to 10,000 reads. To infer antigen specificity, non-singleton TCRbeta clonotypes were hard-matched against VDJdb, with no mismatches permitted. CDR3 sequences differing by one amino acid (Hamming distance 1) were grouped into clusters with potentially shared antigen targets. After groups were resampled to six samples, public clonotypes were tested for group enrichment with one-sided Fisher's exact tests, and this procedure was repeated ten times. This immuneACCESS table, as held by TCRdb, lists in-frame sequences with V and J called but not all clones. Of the missing ones, under half trace to an unresolved V gene in checked studies; the others have no known cause. V and J calls and clone size follow that table, whereas D and trimming were derived from the DNA. Recorded for this sample are 4,000 to 5,000 clones; 65% to 75% of them occurred a single time. Together, the top ten hold roughly a third of the sample.

The chain couples TRBV28 to TRBJ1-5, and 10 junction bases match TRBD1. The specimen sequenced was CD8+ T cells from blood. This sequence was found in a woman aged 50-70 years with seronegative destructive rheumatoid arthritis. CDR3 loop: CASRGQGEGQPQHF. The nucleotides read TGTGCCAGCAGAGGACAGGGGGAAGGTCAGCCCCAGCATTTT.